This T cell receptor (beta chain) was captured in a study of blood T cell repertoires in COVID-19. Study-level background: Acute and convalescent COVID-19 specimens originated in the United States, Italy and Spain. PBMCs, B-cell-depleted T cells, or T cells provided the cDNA or gDNA that made up the material.

Under the authors' procedure: Cell counts per sample came from amplifying reference gene primers. TCRdb's table, derived via immunoSEQ multiplex PCR, lists solely in-frame clones and lacks some. The V and J calls and clone size come from that table; D and trimming were worked out from the DNA. The sample consists of some 200,000 clones, less than 90% of them appearing once. This CDR3 is built from 15 residues. Looked up from germline, CDR1 is LGHDT and CDR2 is YNNKEL (reference sequence). Losses at the gene ends were 3 bases for V and 8 bases for J; bases not matched to a gene: 11. The chain employs TRBV3-1 (or the pseudogene TRBV3-2) and TRBJ1-2; the match to TRBD1 covers 8 bases. This clonotype was sampled from a man between 65 and 79 years old with acute or convalescent COVID-19. Sequencing was done on a sample of peripheral blood. The CDR3 DNA follows: TGTGCCAGCAGCCAGGGGACAGGCTACAACAGGGGCTACACCTTC. It is translated as CASSQGTGYNRGYTF.